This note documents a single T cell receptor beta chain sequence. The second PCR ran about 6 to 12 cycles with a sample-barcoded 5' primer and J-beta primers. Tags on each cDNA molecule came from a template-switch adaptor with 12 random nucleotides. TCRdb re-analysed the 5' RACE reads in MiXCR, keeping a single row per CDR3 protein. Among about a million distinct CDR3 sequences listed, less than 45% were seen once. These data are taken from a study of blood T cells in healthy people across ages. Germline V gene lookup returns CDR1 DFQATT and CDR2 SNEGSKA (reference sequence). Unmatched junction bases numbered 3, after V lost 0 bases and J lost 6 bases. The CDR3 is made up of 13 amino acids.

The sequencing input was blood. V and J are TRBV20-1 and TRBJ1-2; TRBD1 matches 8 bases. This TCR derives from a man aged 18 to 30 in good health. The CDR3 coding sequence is TGCAGTGCTAGAGAGTTGACAGGGGATGGCTACACCTTC. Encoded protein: CSARELTGDGYTF.